This T cell receptor (beta chain) was documented in a study of tumor-infiltrating lymphocytes in oesophageal squamous cell carcinoma. The germline CDR1 and CDR2 sequences are SGHTA and FQGNSA. The CDR3 length equals 17 residues, ends included. TCRdb re-called the PCR reads through MiXCR, storing one row per CDR3 protein. This table has about 12,000 distinct CDR3 sequences, 50% to 60% appearing once. Concerning this clonotype itself: The CDR3 end shows no conserved phenylalanine or tryptophan, and so a read error is likely. No DNA is shown, since the ends of the CDR3 on it are uncertain; the CDR3 is the one TCRdb lists.

The sample was esophageal tumor tissue. The sequence was obtained from a female donor with esophageal squamous cell carcinoma. The V and J genes are TRBV7-2 and TRBJ2-6; the listed D gene, TRBD1, was not tested against the DNA. Here the CDR3 reads CASSLRTGRNDEQYFGA.